This note documents a single T cell receptor (beta chain) sequence. What antigen it recognizes has not been identified. Per-nucleotide qualities are absent, and no much larger clonotype sits a single base away. This sample is drawn from a study of CD8 T cells in Susac syndrome (dated by TCRdb to about 2019). Regarding the complete study: Of the Susac syndrome patients who were sequenced, fewer than ten were in clinical remission while more than five had clinically active disease. At the time of blood withdrawal, Susac syndrome patients were either therapy-naive, taking corticosteroids (with some also receiving IVIg), or on IVIg alone. Repertoire sequencing was used to test whether CD8+ T cell activation and differentiation in Susac syndrome was antigen driven.

RNA was extracted using the RNeasy kit, and roughly 0.45 to 1 microgram was reverse transcribed with random hexamers. TCR beta CDR3 regions were amplified with the immunoSEQ multiplex PCR assay covering 54 Vbeta and 13 Jbeta segments. PCR amplification bias was corrected by using a synthetic template baseline for primer optimization and computational correction. The authors processed their data as follows. Reads were annotated to V, D and J genes per IMGT and analyzed with immunoSEQ Analyzer, keeping only productive sequences. Clonality was computed as one minus Shannon entropy normalized by log2 of the number of productive unique sequences. Public and private clones were assessed among the 100 most prevalent clones of each patient and control. Clones were defined as Susac-specific if absent from the healthy and MS cohorts, from around 1,000 published viral clones and from other ImmuneACCESS disease sequences. TCRdb took the public reads, trimmed them with fastp at Q25, ran MiXCR for clone calling and kept in-frame beta chains. Each CDR3 protein gets just one entry, which takes the most common genes and DNA from the rows behind it. The V and J calls and clone size come from TCRdb's table, not from the authors' own analysis. This sample gives some 200,000 distinct CDR3 sequences in total; 95% of them show up just once. The ten top clones hold roughly 0.098% of the sample.

Overall study outcomes, separate from this receptor: No clonal expansion was detected in the CD4+ T cell repertoire of Susac syndrome patients. The number of individuals in the TCR sequencing and HLA analysis was recognized as being relatively small.

High-throughput TCR beta sequencing profiled peripheral blood CD8+ and CD4+ T cells from healthy donors, Susac syndrome patients and multiple sclerosis patients. Susac syndrome patients met recently defined diagnostic criteria for definite or probable disease. CD8+ TEMRA cells were enriched by FACS, while bulk CD8+ and CD4+ T cells were purified by magnetic negative isolation. Blood was collected in EDTA tubes and processed within 24 hours, with PBMCs isolated through density gradient centrifugation. PBMCs intended for TCR sequencing were frozen in liquid nitrogen and were later thawed in a 37 degrees C water bath. The sorted or isolated CD4+, CD8+ and CD8+ TEMRA cells reached a purity of at least 90%. The CDR3 holds 12 amino acids from the cysteine to the phenylalanine. Only the CDR3 DNA stays, 36 bases, in frame from base 1. The germline V gene provides CDR1 SQVTM and CDR2 ANQGSEA. Deletion took 2 bases off V and 6 bases off J, with a span of 11 bases between the germline ends.

Sequences were obtained from CD4+ T cells from PBMCs. The origin of this receptor is a human donor with Susac syndrome. This chain is built from TRBV29-1 and TRBJ2-7, and the D gene may be TRBD2, 5 bases matching. The CDR3 loop reads CSVEIRESEQYF. In nucleotides, the sequence is TGCAGCGTTGAAATAAGGGAGAGCGAGCAGTACTTC.